These T cell receptor beta chains were read from a single sample in a study of cytomegalovirus exposure and HLA in healthy donors. TCRdb keeps only in-frame clones here, not all; method: immunoSEQ multiplex PCR. The sample includes a few hundred thousand clones, approximately 68% seen only once; the top ten take roughly 1.9%. Sequenced sample: PBMCs. The receptor set was obtained from a woman in her thirties in good health and CMV-seronegative. Each CDR3 is given with its conserved first and last residue. D genes are given only for firm matches. Clone size is stated in some rows and not others, as once, few, many or a class when expanded.

TRBD1 - TRBJ2-2 TRBV9 CASTKGAGTGELFF TGTGCCAGCACAAAGGGGGCTGGGACCGGGGAGCTGTTTTTT
TRBD1 few TRBJ1-1 TRBV10-3 CAISERGRDTEAFF TGTGCCATCAGTGAAAGGGGGCGGGACACTGAAGCTTTCTTT
TRBD1 - TRBJ1-2 TRBV29-1 CSVDPGGTGGGYTF TGCAGCGTTGACCCTGGTGGGACAGGGGGTGGCTACACCTTC
- few TRBJ1-2 TRBV4-3 CASSQNRLNYGYTF TGCGCCAGCAGCCAAAACAGGTTAAACTATGGCTACACCTTC
TRBD2 - TRBJ2-2 TRBV7-6 CAASGGPNTGELFF TGTGCCGCTAGCGGGGGGCCCAACACCGGGGAGCTGTTTTTT
TRBD1 - TRBJ1-2 TRBV30 CAWMGGDRDRVFPYYGYTF TGTGCCTGGATGGGGGGAGATCGGGACAGGGTTTTTCCTTACTATGGCTACACCTTC
- - TRBJ1-2 TRBV7-9 CASSPLGIGEDGYTF TGTGCCAGCAGCCCCCTAGGGATAGGGGAGGATGGCTACACCTTC
- - TRBJ2-7 TRBV5-1 CASSLGTVSSYEQYF TGCGCCAGCAGCTTGGGGACAGTTAGCTCCTACGAGCAGTACTTC
TRBD1 - TRBJ2-1 TRBV10-3 CAISESIGQVSYNEQFF TGTGCCATCAGTGAGTCGATAGGACAGGTCTCCTACAATGAGCAGTTCTTC
- once TRBJ1-1 TRBV5-1 CASSLGSGLNTEAFF TGCGCCAGCAGCTTGGGTAGTGGTTTGAACACTGAAGCTTTCTTT
- - TRBJ1-5 TRBV2 CASSELARYHSNQPQHF TGTGCCAGCAGTGAATTGGCCCGTTATCATAGCAATCAGCCCCAGCATTTT
- - TRBJ1-1 TRBV7-9 CASSPTENTEAFF TGTGCCAGCAGCCCGACTGAGAACACTGAAGCTTTCTTT
- few TRBJ2-7 TRBV6-6 CASSYALSYEQYF TGTGCCAGCAGTTACGCACTCTCCTACGAGCAGTACTTC
TRBD2 - TRBJ2-5 TRBV11-3 CASSLGVFLAGGQETQYF TGTGCCAGCAGCTTAGGTGTCTTCCTAGCGGGGGGGCAAGAGACCCAGTACTTC
TRBD1 - TRBJ1-5 TRBV19 CASSIVRGPRGNQPQHF TGTGCCAGTAGTATAGTCAGGGGGCCACGGGGCAATCAGCCCCAGCATTTT
- - TRBJ1-3 TRBV7-9 CASDGFQRGSFSGNTIYF TGTGCCAGCGACGGTTTTCAGCGCGGATCCTTCTCTGGAAACACCATATATTTT
- - TRBJ1-4 TRBV5-8 CASGEEVATNEKLFF TGTGCCAGCGGGGAGGAGGTCGCAACTAATGAAAAACTGTTTTTT
- - TRBJ1-5 TRBV19 CASSPSGDQPQHF TGTGCCAGTAGTCCCTCAGGGGATCAGCCCCAGCATTTT
TRBD2 few TRBJ2-3 TRBV7-2 CASSLTSGTDTQYF TGTGCCAGCAGCTTAACTAGCGGCACAGATACGCAGTATTTT
TRBD2 - TRBJ2-7 TRBV7-8 CASSFLGASGRYEQYF TGTGCCAGCAGCTTCCTAGGAGCTAGCGGAAGATACGAGCAGTACTTC
TRBD1 - TRBJ1-5 TRBV19 CASSLGQGDQPQHF TGTGCCAGTAGCCTGGGACAGGGAGATCAGCCCCAGCATTTT
TRBD1 - TRBJ1-1 TRBV19 CASRNRQGDGTEAFF TGTGCCAGTAGAAATAGACAGGGGGACGGCACTGAAGCTTTCTTT
- - TRBJ2-7 TRBV27 CASSSGYEQYF TGTGCCAGCAGTTCCGGCTACGAGCAGTACTTC
- - TRBJ1-2 TRBV10-3 CAISESVKGSSSYGYTF TGTGCCATCAGTGAGTCGGTGAAGGGGTCCTCTTCCTATGGCTACACCTTC
- once TRBJ2-4 TRBV27 CASSLTGQLTKNIQYF TGTGCCAGCAGTTTGACGGGACAACTTACCAAAAACATTCAGTACTTC
TRBD2 - TRBJ2-7 TRBV5-5 CASSFGGGTYEQYF TGTGCCAGCAGCTTCGGGGGGGGCACCTACGAGCAGTACTTC
TRBD1 - TRBJ1-2 TRBV5-1 CASSLETGAVGYTF TGCGCCAGCAGCTTGGAAACAGGGGCAGTAGGCTACACCTTC
TRBD1 - TRBJ1-5 TRBV7-8 CASSLGQGRNQPQHF TGTGCCAGCAGCTTAGGACAGGGACGCAATCAGCCCCAGCATTTT
TRBD2 - TRBJ2-3 TRBV4-1 CASSQVGLADTDTQYF TGCGCCAGCAGCCAAGTTGGGCTAGCGGACACAGATACGCAGTATTTT
TRBD2 - TRBJ2-5 TRBV12-5 CASGPSGLMYQETQYF TGTGCTAGTGGCCCCTCGGGACTAATGTACCAAGAGACCCAGTACTTC
TRBD1 - TRBJ1-5 TRBV5-4 CASSLEGAQPQHF TGTGCCAGCAGCTTGGAGGGGGCCCAGCCCCAGCATTTT
- - TRBJ2-1 TRBV21-1 CASPIVGAGEQFF TGTGCCAGCCCAATCGTGGGGGCAGGAGAGCAGTTCTTC